This record looks at one T cell receptor (beta chain) sequence and its context. This record comes from a study of blood T cells in healthy people across ages. The length of the CDR3 is 15 residues. CDR1 and CDR2 (germline): LGHDT, YNNKEL (reference sequence). V shed 7 bases and J shed 8 bases, with 21 bases lying between them. The second PCR ran roughly 6 to 11 cycles with a sample-barcoded 5' primer and J-beta primers. A single record per CDR3 protein comes from TCRdb applying MiXCR to the 5' RACE reads. This sample has about 1.6 million distinct CDR3 sequences, with roughly 32% found just once. The V gene is TRBV3-1, the J gene TRBJ2-1, with D tentatively TRBD2 (5 bases). This TCR came from a woman aged 25 to 39 in good health. The sample comprised blood. CDR3: CASKPLGSGLDEQFF. The CDR3 DNA is TGTGCCAGCAAACCCTTAGGCTCGGGGTTAGATGAGCAGTTCTTC.